This T cell receptor beta chain is from a study of beta chain features in type 1 diabetes. Study-level points and caveats: Patients' naive, central memory and Treg TCRB repertoires seemed closer to one another than those of healthy donors. Among all four CD4+ subsets, Type 1 diabetes patients had TCRB CDR3s that were moderately but significantly shorter.

As every portion of the isolated RNA was reverse transcribed, the sequencing read expressed TCRB transcripts. Naive, central memory and regulatory T cell samples produced a mean of approximately 3.5 million reads. The data were produced by immunoSEQ multiplex PCR, yet TCRdb's version contains in-frame clones alone and is incomplete. The table shows 110,000 to 150,000 clones, with 6% to 7.5% occurring only once. Each population that was sorted was more than 95% pure. At least ten counts were recorded for this clone. The antigen is undetermined. Trimming cost V 5 bases and J 8 bases, with 13 bases left between them. Per the germline V gene, CDR1 is KGHSH and CDR2 is LQKENI. The CDR3 runs 13 residues.

The sequenced material came from central memory CD4+ T cells from blood. The clonotype originates from a woman younger than 45 in good health. This chain links TRBV18 with TRBJ2-1, with D unclear. The CDR3 sequence is CASSSIIEDEQFF. The CDR3 DNA is TGTGCCAGCTCATCCATCATCGAGGATGAGCAGTTCTTC.